The rows below give T cell receptor beta chains drawn from one sample of a study of CD8 T cells in Susac syndrome. TCRdb reprocessed the immunoSEQ multiplex PCR reads via MiXCR and lists one record per CDR3 protein. The table lists some 300,000 distinct CDR3 sequences, approximately 85% of them singletons. The sequenced material came from CD8+ T cells from PBMCs. The source is a human donor with multiple sclerosis. The CDR3 runs from the conserved cysteine through the conserved F or W. D genes are given only for firm matches. Rows may omit the clone size; those that give it use once, few, many or a size class.

V gene	D gene	J gene	clone size	CDR3 protein	CDR3 DNA
TRBV12-3/TRBV12-4	TRBD1	TRBJ1-5	.	CASSGDRGSNQPQHF	TGTGCCAGCAGTGGGGACAGGGGTAGCAATCAGCCCCAGCATTTT
TRBV28	.	TRBJ1-5	few	CASSLPDSNQPQHF	TGTGCCAGCAGTCTACCTGATAGCAATCAGCCCCAGCATTTT
TRBV28	.	TRBJ2-7	.	CASGLGTSYEQYF	TGTGCCAGCGGGCTGGGGACTTCCTACGAGCAGTACTTC
TRBV19	TRBD2	TRBJ2-1	.	CASKALAGAYNEQFF	TGTGCCAGTAAAGCTCTAGCGGGAGCCTACAATGAGCAGTTCTTC
TRBV6-2/TRBV6-3	.	TRBJ2-2	.	CASSLPTGRELFF	TGTGCCAGCAGCCTCCCCACCGGACGGGAGCTGTTTTTT
TRBV27	.	TRBJ2-1	.	CATRVAGAPGDEQFF	TGTGCCACCCGTGTAGCCGGAGCCCCGGGGGATGAGCAGTTCTTC
TRBV7-2	TRBD2	TRBJ2-3	.	CASRNPWAGGPVDTQYF	TGTGCCAGCAGGAATCCCTGGGCGGGAGGCCCCGTAGATACGCAGTATTTT
TRBV19	.	TRBJ1-5	.	CASTVSRPSQTLSNQPQHF	TGTGCCAGTACCGTATCCCGTCCCTCACAGACCCTTAGCAATCAGCCCCAGCATTTT
TRBV4-3	.	TRBJ2-3	.	CASSQDDLVADTQYF	TGCGCCAGCAGCCAAGATGACCTAGTCGCAGATACGCAGTATTTT
TRBV12-3/TRBV12-4	TRBD1	TRBJ2-2	.	CASSSGQATGELFF	TGTGCCAGCAGCTCGGGACAGGCCACCGGGGAGCTGTTTTTT
TRBV7-2	.	TRBJ2-2	once	CASSLNLGGLTPNTGELFF	TGTGCCAGCAGCTTAAATCTTGGGGGCCTCACCCCAAACACCGGGGAGCTGTTTTTT
TRBV20-1	TRBD2	TRBJ2-7	once	CSARAPSGRGYYEQYF	TGCAGTGCCCGCGCCCCTAGCGGGAGGGGTTACTACGAGCAGTACTTC
TRBV11-2	.	TRBJ2-1	.	CASSLEVPRNEQFF	TGTGCCAGCAGCTTAGAGGTCCCTAGGAATGAGCAGTTCTTC
TRBV15	TRBD2	TRBJ2-7	.	CATSRGAGLAFDEQYF	TGTGCCACCAGCAGAGGCGCGGGACTAGCGTTTGACGAGCAGTACTTC
TRBV9	.	TRBJ1-1	.	CASSAGRLFLGGNTEAFF	TGTGCCAGCAGCGCGGGACGGCTATTTTTGGGAGGGAACACTGAAGCTTTCTTT
TRBV27	TRBD2	TRBJ2-1	.	CASSHDPLGGEYNEQFF	TGTGCCAGCAGCCACGACCCGCTTGGGGGGGAATACAATGAGCAGTTCTTC
TRBV24-1	.	TRBJ2-3	.	CATSDLGGRTDTQYF	TGTGCCACCAGTGATTTGGGGGGTCGTACAGATACGCAGTATTTT
TRBV14	TRBD2	TRBJ2-3	.	CASSLSYSGRTDTQYF	TGTGCCAGCAGCCTGAGTTATAGCGGGCGCACAGATACGCAGTATTTT
TRBV29-1	TRBD2	TRBJ2-3	.	CSVAGTSGDTDTQYF	TGCAGCGTTGCGGGGACTAGCGGGGACACAGATACGCAGTATTTT
TRBV5-6	TRBD1	TRBJ2-4	.	CASSLGAQGAIDIQYF	TGTGCCAGCAGCTTGGGGGCACAGGGGGCAATTGACATTCAGTACTTC
TRBV29-1	TRBD2	TRBJ2-1	.	CSGYLAVSYNEQFF	TGCAGCGGCTATCTAGCGGTCTCCTACAATGAGCAGTTCTTC
TRBV11-2	.	TRBJ2-1	.	CASSFELLKFF	TGTGCCAGCAGCTTTGAGTTATTAAAGTTCTTC
TRBV27	.	TRBJ2-4	.	CASSGLTDLAKNIQYF	TGTGCCAGCAGTGGATTGACCGACCTAGCCAAAAACATTCAGTACTTC
TRBV6-2/TRBV6-3	.	TRBJ2-7	.	CASTPPGSYEQYF	TGTGCCAGCACCCCTCCCGGCTCCTACGAGCAGTACTTC
TRBV28	.	TRBJ2-7	.	CASRHGQAYEQYF	TGTGCCAGCAGACACGGGCAGGCCTACGAGCAGTACTTC
TRBV7-9	TRBD1	TRBJ2-1	.	CASTRPQGASDNEQFF	TGTGCCAGCACCCGCCCCCAGGGGGCTAGCGACAATGAGCAGTTCTTC
TRBV19	.	TRBJ2-7	.	CASSPPVQEGTYEQYF	TGTGCCAGTAGTCCCCCCGTACAGGAGGGAACCTACGAGCAGTACTTC
TRBV28	TRBD2	TRBJ2-3	.	CASSLRGGITDTQYF	TGTGCCAGCAGTCTTCGCGGGGGGATCACAGATACGCAGTATTTT
TRBV25-1	TRBD2	TRBJ2-3	.	CASSERGFTDTQYF	TGTGCCAGCAGTGAGCGGGGGTTCACAGATACGCAGTATTTT
TRBV20-1	.	TRBJ2-1	.	CSAVGTSLTYNEQFF	TGCAGTGCCGTAGGGACCTCCCTAACCTACAATGAGCAGTTCTTC
TRBV20-1	.	TRBJ2-7	.	CSARDRRGFYEQYF	TGCAGTGCTAGAGATCGCCGGGGATTTTACGAGCAGTACTTC
TRBV19	TRBD2	TRBJ2-1	.	CASSIDRGLAGGGSYNEQFF	TGTGCCAGTAGTATAGATCGTGGACTAGCGGGAGGGGGCTCCTACAATGAGCAGTTCTTC
TRBV3-1	.	TRBJ2-2	.	CASSQGAPLTGELFF	TGTGCCAGCAGCCAAGGAGCACCTCTAACCGGGGAGCTGTTTTTT
TRBV27	.	TRBJ2-5	.	CASAWGKGKTQYF	TGTGCCAGCGCTTGGGGCAAGGGAAAGACCCAGTACTTC
TRBV27	.	TRBJ2-1	.	CASSGGPDEQFF	TGTGCCAGCTCTGGAGGGCCGGATGAGCAGTTCTTC
TRBV27	.	TRBJ2-1	.	CASSFISGRVGNEQFF	TGTGCCAGCAGTTTTATATCGGGCAGGGTGGGCAATGAGCAGTTCTTC
TRBV4-3	TRBD2	TRBJ2-3	.	CASSQLAGVFGTQYF	TGCGCCAGCAGCCAATTAGCGGGAGTCTTTGGTACGCAGTATTTT
TRBV27	.	TRBJ1-5	.	CASSPFRASNQPQHF	TGTGCCAGCAGTCCATTTCGGGCTAGCAATCAGCCCCAGCATTTT
TRBV6-2/TRBV6-3	.	TRBJ2-2	.	CASSYLSGELFF	TGTGCCAGCAGTTACCTGTCCGGGGAGCTGTTTTTT
TRBV20-1	TRBD2	TRBJ2-5	.	CSARSSGIDPGGETQYF	TGCAGTGCTAGATCCAGCGGGATCGATCCGGGCGGAGAGACCCAGTACTTC
TRBV4-1	.	TRBJ1-5	few	CASSQNPYGWQPQHF	TGCGCCAGCAGTCAAAATCCCTACGGGTGGCAGCCCCAGCATTTT
TRBV15	TRBD2	TRBJ2-2	few	CATERRVEGQRGNTGELFF	TGTGCCACAGAGAGAAGGGTTGAGGGGCAGCGGGGCAACACCGGGGAGCTGTTTTTT
TRBV27	.	TRBJ2-3	.	CASSWGTDTQYF	TGTGCCAGCAGTTGGGGCACAGATACGCAGTATTTT
TRBV28	TRBD1	TRBJ2-5	once	CASNLDRVQETQYF	TGTGCCAGCAACCTAGACAGGGTCCAAGAGACCCAGTACTTC
TRBV19	TRBD1	TRBJ2-1	once	CASSIGQGARNEQFF	TGTGCCAGTAGTATCGGTCAGGGGGCGAGGAATGAGCAGTTCTTC
TRBV6-5	.	TRBJ2-2	.	CASSYRGSTGELFF	TGTGCCAGCAGTTACAGGGGCTCCACCGGGGAGCTGTTTTTT
TRBV9	.	TRBJ2-7	.	CASSTHRDGSYEQYF	TGTGCCAGCAGCACGCACCGGGACGGATCCTACGAGCAGTACTTC
TRBV7-9	.	TRBJ2-1	.	CASSLGWTEDNEQFF	TGTGCCAGCAGCTTAGGGTGGACTGAAGACAATGAGCAGTTCTTC
TRBV6-2/TRBV6-3	TRBD2	TRBJ2-7	.	CASRPLLGLAEPGEQYF	TGTGCCAGCAGACCCCTCCTCGGGCTAGCGGAGCCGGGCGAGCAGTACTTC
TRBV27	.	TRBJ2-1	.	CASTGTDVYNEQFF	TGTGCCAGCACCGGGACTGATGTCTACAATGAGCAGTTCTTC
TRBV15	TRBD1	TRBJ2-7	.	CATSGVTGGAEQYF	TGTGCCACCAGCGGAGTGACAGGGGGCGCTGAGCAGTACTTC
TRBV7-9	TRBD2	TRBJ2-1	.	CASSLTTSGVYNEQFF	TGTGCCAGCAGCTTAACGACTAGCGGGGTTTACAATGAGCAGTTCTTC
TRBV29-1	.	TRBJ1-2	.	CSVEEGLIYGYTF	TGCAGCGTTGAGGAGGGATTAATCTATGGCTACACCTTC
TRBV7-9	.	TRBJ2-7	.	CASSPTDGDYEQYF	TGTGCCAGCAGCCCGACGGACGGGGACTACGAGCAGTACTTC
TRBV19	.	TRBJ1-6	.	CASSTLDSNNSPLHF	TGTGCCAGTAGTACTCTGGACAGCAATAATTCACCCCTCCACTTT
TRBV15	.	TRBJ2-7	.	CATSRDDLSADSYEQYF	TGTGCCACCAGCAGAGACGACCTCTCGGCAGACTCCTACGAGCAGTACTTC
TRBV20-1	TRBD1	TRBJ2-7	few	CSARGQLTREQYF	TGCAGTGCTAGGGGACAGTTGACCCGCGAGCAGTACTTC
TRBV28	.	TRBJ1-5	.	CARGGALSDNQPQHF	TGTGCCAGGGGAGGGGCCCTGAGCGACAATCAGCCCCAGCATTTT
TRBV28	.	TRBJ2-2	.	CASSSLRTGELFF	TGTGCCAGCAGTTCGCTGCGGACCGGGGAGCTGTTTTTT